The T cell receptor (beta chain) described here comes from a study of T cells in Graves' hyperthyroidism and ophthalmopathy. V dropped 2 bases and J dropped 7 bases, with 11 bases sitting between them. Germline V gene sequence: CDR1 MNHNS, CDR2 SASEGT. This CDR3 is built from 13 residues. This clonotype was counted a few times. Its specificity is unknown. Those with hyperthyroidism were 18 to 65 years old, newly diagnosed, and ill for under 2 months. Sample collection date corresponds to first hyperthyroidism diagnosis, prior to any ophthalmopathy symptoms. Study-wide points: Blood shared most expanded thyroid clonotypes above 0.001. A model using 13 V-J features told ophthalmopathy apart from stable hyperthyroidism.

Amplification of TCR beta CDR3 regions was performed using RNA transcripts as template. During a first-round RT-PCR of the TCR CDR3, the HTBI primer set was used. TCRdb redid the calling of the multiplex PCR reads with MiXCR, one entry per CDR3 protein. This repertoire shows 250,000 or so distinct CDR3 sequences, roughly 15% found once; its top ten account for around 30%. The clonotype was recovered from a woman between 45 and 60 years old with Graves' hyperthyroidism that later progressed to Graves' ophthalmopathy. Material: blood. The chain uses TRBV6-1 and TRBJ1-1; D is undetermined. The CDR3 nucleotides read TGTGCCAGCAGTGAATGGGGAACCGGTGAAGCTTTCTTT. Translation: CASSEWGTGEAFF.